Shown below are 23 T cell receptor beta chains from a single sample sequenced in a study of cytomegalovirus exposure and HLA in healthy donors. PCR involved 60 Vbeta and 13 Jbeta primers. TCRdb keeps only in-frame clones here, not all; method: immunoSEQ multiplex PCR. Its table lists approximately 120,000 clones. Sequenced: PBMCs. The receptors were gathered from a man between 25 and 39 years old in good health and CMV-seronegative.

The genes are TRBV18 and TRBJ2-7, with D hard to call. In germline, CDR1 is KGHSH, CDR2 LQKENI. V was trimmed by 6 bases and J by 5 bases, leaving 8 bases between them. The length of the CDR3 is 11 residues. In nucleotides, the CDR3 is TGTGCCAGCTCCTTTCGAGACGAGCAGTACTTC. As protein: CASSFRDEQYF.

The chain links TRBV19 to TRBJ2-7; a possible D gene is TRBD2 (6 bases). CDR3 length: 16 residues. V shed 1 base and J shed 0 bases, with 13 bases lying between them. The germline V gene has CDR1 LNHDA and CDR2 SQIVND (reference sequence). This CDR3 reads CASSIGQGLVSYEQYF. The CDR3 region has the DNA TGTGCCAGTAGTATAGGGCAGGGACTTGTCTCCTACGAGCAGTACTTC.

The chain recombines TRBV9 with TRBJ2-7; maybe TRBD2 (5 bases). CDR1 is SGDLS and CDR2 is YYNGEE in the germline V gene. V lost 0 bases and J lost 5, with 12 bases in between. This CDR3 comprises 14 residues. CDR3 nucleotide sequence: TGTGCCAGCAGCGTAGTGCCGGGGTCGAACGAGCAGTACTTC. This encodes CASSVVPGSNEQYF.

The V call is TRBV6-5, the J call TRBJ2-7, with 9 bases lining up with TRBD1. Trimming removed 6 bases from V and 4 bases from J; junction bases left unmatched: 7. The CDR3 has 14 amino acids. CDR1 is MNHEY, CDR2 SVGAGI, per germline. The CDR3 is CASSRGTGTYEQYF. The CDR3 region has the DNA TGTGCCAGCAGCCGCGGGACAGGGACTTACGAGCAGTACTTC.

V and J are TRBV28 and TRBJ2-3, with 10 bases identical to TRBD2. After removal of 5 bases from V and 4 bases from J, the junction contained 15 bases not matched to a gene. Looked up from germline, CDR1 is MDHEN and CDR2 is SYDVKM. This CDR3 contains 18 residues. Written as DNA, the CDR3 is TGTGCCAGCAGTCCATTAGATTTACTAGCGGGGCCCTCAGATACGCAGTATTTT. It yields the protein CASSPLDLLAGPSDTQYF. The entire variable domain, with the rest obtained from reference TRBV28 and TRBJ2-3, is as follows: DVKVTQSSRYLVKRTGEKVFLECVQDMDHENMFWYRQDPGLGLRLIYFSYDVKMKEKGDIPEGYSVSREKKERFSLILESASTNQTSMYLCASSPLDLLAGPSDTQYFGPGTRLTVL.

This sequence joins TRBV7-6 and TRBJ2-7; D remains ambiguous. The length of the CDR3 is 13 residues. The V gene lost 5 bases and the J gene lost 0 bases, with 8 bases spanning the gap. Germline CDR1 is SGHVS and CDR2 is FNYEAQ. CDR3 sequence reads: CASSLIGSYEQYF. The DNA for the CDR3 is TGTGCCAGCAGCCTCATCGGCTCCTACGAGCAGTACTTC.

The chain links TRBV30 to TRBJ2-3, with a weak D call TRBD2 (6 bases). Trimming removed 0 bases from V and 5 bases from J, with 15 bases in between. The V gene's germline CDR1 is GTSNPN and CDR2 SVGIG (reference sequence). The CDR3 is 15 amino acids. CDR3 sequence reads: CAWSVGLALGDTQYF. The DNA for the CDR3 is TGTGCCTGGAGTGTGGGACTCGCTTTGGGAGATACGCAGTATTTT. Looking up the rest from reference TRBV30 and TRBJ2-3 gives the full variable domain: SQTIHQWPATLVQPVGSPLSLECTVEGTSNPNLYWYRQAAGRGLQLLFYSVGIGQISSEVPQNLSASRPQDRQFILSSKKLLLSDSGFYLCAWSVGLALGDTQYFGPGTRLTVL.

The chain has TRBV6-1 and TRBJ2-2; D uncertain. Germline assignment: CDR1 MNHNS and CDR2 SASEGT. The CDR3 covers 15 residues. V was shortened by 6 bases and J by 0 bases, with 11 bases between the two germline ends. The CDR3 DNA reads as TGTGCCAGCAGCGACTTCAGTACGAACACCGGGGAGCTGTTTTTT. It encodes CASSDFSTNTGELFF.

V usage is TRBV18 and J usage is TRBJ1-1; tentative D call: TRBD1 (5 bases). Germline CDR1 and CDR2: KGHSH and LQKENI. V dropped 3 bases and J dropped 0 bases, with 20 bases sitting between them. CDR3 length equals 18 residues. CDR3 residues: CASSPSAPPLGLNTEAFF. The CDR3 nucleotides read TGTGCCAGCTCACCTTCAGCTCCCCCCCTGGGGCTGAACACTGAAGCTTTCTTT. Based on the CDR3 plus reference TRBV18 and TRBJ1-1, the full variable domain is NAGVMQNPRHLVRRRGQEARLRCSPMKGHSHVYWYRQLPEEGLKFMVYLQKENIIDESGMPKERFSAEFPKEGPSILRIQQVVRGDSAAYFCASSPSAPPLGLNTEAFFGQGTRLTVV.

The rearrangement links TRBV19 to TRBJ1-5; D might be TRBD1 (5 bases). CDR1 and CDR2 from the germline V gene are LNHDA and SQIVND (reference sequence). The CDR3 covers 14 residues. V was trimmed by 5 bases and J by 3 bases, leaving 11 bases between them. CDR3 DNA sequence: TGTGCCAGTAGTTCCGACAGTCTCAATCAGCCCCAGCATTTT. It encodes CASSSDSLNQPQHF. Together with reference TRBV19 and TRBJ1-5, the CDR3 gives the full variable domain: DGGITQSPKYLFRKEGQNVTLSCEQNLNHDAMYWYRQDPGQGLRLIYYSQIVNDFQKGDIAEGYSVSREKKESFPLTVTSAQKNPTAFYLCASSSDSLNQPQHFGDGTRLSIL.

This sequence joins TRBV27 and TRBJ2-2; maybe TRBD1 (6 bases). The ends were cut back, 4 bases at V and 1 base at J, with 16 bases in the middle. Looked up from germline, CDR1 is MNHEY and CDR2 is SMNVEV (reference sequence). This CDR3 is 17 amino acids long. CDR3 DNA: TGTGCCAGCAGTTCCCCTGGGGGCGCAGAGAACACCGGGGAGCTGTTTTTT. Encoded protein: CASSSPGGAENTGELFF.

The chain employs TRBV19 and TRBJ2-7, with D hard to call. The CDR3 runs to 13 residues. CDR1 LNHDA and CDR2 SQIVND come from the germline V gene (reference sequence). The V and J ends lost 5 bases and 2 bases respectively, with 10 bases between them. The CDR3 nucleotides are TGTGCCAGTAGTCCCGCGGTTACCTACGAGCAGTACTTC. Translating it yields CASSPAVTYEQYF.

The genes are TRBV4-1 and TRBJ2-7; 10 bases agree with TRBD2. The J segment lost 1 base and the V segment lost 4 bases, leaving 7 bases of the junction unmatched. Germline loops: CDR1 MGHRA, CDR2 YSYEKL. The CDR3 runs 16 residues. The CDR3 sequence is CASSPLWTSGSYEQYF. DNA of the CDR3: TGCGCCAGCAGCCCCCTATGGACTAGCGGTTCCTACGAGCAGTACTTC.

The rearrangement joins TRBV7-2 to TRBJ2-1, with a possible D match to TRBD1 (5 bases). This CDR3 has 13 amino acids. V was shortened by 2 bases and J by 9 bases, with 11 bases between the two germline ends. The germline gives CDR1 SGHTA, CDR2 FQGNSA. CDR3 coding DNA: TGTGCCAGCAGCTTACTCCAGGGCAGTGAGCAGTTCTTC. Encoded protein: CASSLLQGSEQFF.

The V gene is TRBV4-2, the J gene TRBJ2-7; 8 nucleotides match TRBD2. V lost 0 bases to trimming and J lost 6 bases; unmatched junction nucleotides: 10. CDR1 and CDR2 from the germline V gene are LGHNA and YNFKEQ. This CDR3 has 16 amino acids. Written as DNA, the CDR3 is TGTGCCAGCAGCCAAGAATACGGGACTAGATCTCCCGAGCAGTACTTC. This codes for CASSQEYGTRSPEQYF.

The chain is built from TRBV29-1 and TRBJ2-2, with TRBD2 identical over 7 bases. In germline, CDR1 is SQVTM, CDR2 ANQGSEA. The trim removed 8 bases at V and 1 base at J, leaving 10 bases unmatched. The CDR3 consists of 15 residues. DNA for the CDR3: TGCAGCTGCGGGGGTGACAGCCAGAACACCGGGGAGCTGTTTTTT. Translated: CSCGGDSQNTGELFF.

V and J are TRBV23-1 and TRBJ2-1; D may be TRBD2 (5 bases). TRBV23-1 qualifies as an ORF whose function is uncertain. V lost 8 bases to trimming and J lost 5 bases, with 13 bases between them. This CDR3 has 13 amino acids. The CDR3, as DNA: TGCGCCAGCCACCCCCGGGGAAACAATGAGCAGTTCTTC. Residues: CASHPRGNNEQFF.

This chain joins TRBV4-2 and TRBJ1-2, with a weak D call TRBD1 (5 bases). The CDR3 runs to 13 residues. V was cut by 6 bases and J by 8 bases, with 16 bases left in between. CDR1 is LGHNA, CDR2 YNFKEQ, per germline. The CDR3 loop is CASRPSQGEGYTF. The CDR3 DNA reads TGTGCCAGCAGGCCATCCCAGGGCGAGGGCTACACCTTC.

V and J are TRBV30 and TRBJ2-1; 10 bases are shared with TRBD2. The CDR3 extends over 13 amino acids. Germline assignment: CDR1 GTSNPN and CDR2 SVGIG (reference sequence). CDR3 DNA sequence: TGTGTCTGCAGCGGGAGGGCCCCCAATGAGCAGTTCTTC. Encoded protein: CVCSGRAPNEQFF.

The chain recombines TRBV2 with TRBJ1-1, with 9 positions matching TRBD1. Germline loops: CDR1 SNHLY, CDR2 FYNNEI. Trimming removed 1 base from V and 1 base from J; junction bases left unmatched: 10. The CDR3 contains 18 residues. Here the CDR3 DNA reads TGTGCCAGCAGTGAAGAGGTGGAACAGGGGGCAGAGAACACTGAAGCTTTCTTT. Translation gives CASSEEVEQGAENTEAFF.

This chain's CDR3 is CASSLEGVAGNTIYF. In DNA form, the CDR3 reads TGTGCCAGCAGCCTCGAGGGGGTCGCAGGAAACACCATATATTTT. This chain connects TRBV5-8 to TRBJ1-3, with a possible D match to TRBD1 (6 bases). V dropped 4 bases and J dropped 4 bases, with 15 bases sitting between them. Germline values: CDR1 SGHTS, CDR2 YDEGEE. The CDR3 is 15 amino acids. The variable domain in full, completed from reference TRBV5-8 and TRBJ1-3, reads EAGVTQSPTHLIKTRGQQATLRCSPISGHTSVYWYQQALGLGLQFLLWYDEGEERNRGNFPPRFSGRQFPNYSSELNVNALELEDSALYLCASSLEGVAGNTIYFGEGSWLTVV.

J is TRBJ2-6 and V is TRBV5-5, with 8 nucleotides matching TRBD1. Germline CDR1 and CDR2: SGHKS and YYEKEE (reference sequence). The CDR3 loop spans 20 amino acids. V shed 0 bases and J 2 bases; nucleotides not matched to a gene: 13. The CDR3 reads CASSLGRGRLFLTGANVLTF. CDR3 coding DNA: TGTGCCAGCAGCTTGGGCAGGGGGCGACTGTTTTTGACTGGGGCCAACGTCCTGACTTTC.

The chain carries TRBV2 and TRBJ2-3; 7 bases line up with TRBD2. CDR3 size: 12 residues. Germline assignment: CDR1 SNHLY and CDR2 FYNNEI. J gave up 5 bases and V 11 bases, and 7 bases lay outside the gene matches. CDR3 region: CAGGTTGDTQYF. CDR3 DNA: TGTGCCGGGGGGACTACCGGAGATACGCAGTATTTT.